Below, 21 T cell receptor beta chains from the same sample are listed, as sequenced in a study of response to subunit inactivated influenza vaccine. TCRdb reanalysed the RT-PCR reads using MiXCR and keeps one entry per CDR3 protein. The table shows more than 150,000 distinct CDR3 sequences, with around a tenth occurring only once. The starting material was non-naive T cells sorted from PBMCs, obtained on the day of vaccination. These receptors were collected from a man in his fifties or sixties who received an inactivated influenza vaccine.

A few counts support this clonotype. The chain links TRBV30 to TRBJ1-5; D not resolved. The germline V and J ends were trimmed by 3 bases and 2 bases, with 8 bases remaining between them. This CDR3 comprises 13 residues. From germline, CDR1 is GTSNPN and CDR2 SVGIG (reference sequence). In DNA, the CDR3 is TGTGCCTGGAGCGAGAGCCGCAATCAGCCCCAGCATTTT. Its protein product is CAWSESRNQPQHF.

In this sample, this clonotype turned up a few times. One end of the junction varies from germline; a read error may be responsible. The chain couples TRBV2 to TRBJ2-1; D unresolved. CDR1 and CDR2 from the germline V gene are SNHLY and FYNNEI. The CDR3 contains 13 residues. The CDR3 region is CASSGLNRAKSPF. CDR3 DNA sequence: TGTGCCAGCAGTGGCCTTAATCGGGCTAAGAGCCCCTTC.

This clonotype was counted at least ten times. The chain couples TRBV20-1 to TRBJ2-1; TRBD1 agrees at 9 bases. CDR3 length: 18 residues. V lost 1 base to trimming and J lost 0 bases; unmatched junction nucleotides: 10. Germline V gene lookup returns CDR1 DFQATT and CDR2 SNEGSKA (reference sequence). DNA for the CDR3: TGCAGTGCTAGAGCGACAGGGGGTGGTCGTAGCTCCTACAATGAGCAGTTCTTC. Its translation: CSARATGGGRSSYNEQFF.

V gene TRBV21-1 combines with J gene TRBJ2-2. TRBV21-1 corresponds to a pseudogene. The CDR3 totals 13 residues. The CDR3 bases are TGTGCCAGCAGGAGCAGAAACACCGGGGAGCTGTTTTTT. It encodes CASRSRNTGELFF.

There are many counts of this clonotype. The rearrangement links TRBV15 to TRBJ2-1; 7 bases are shared with TRBD1. The germline V gene encodes CDR1 LNHNV and CDR2 YYDKDF (reference sequence). V shed 5 bases and J 2 bases; nucleotides not matched to a gene: 6. The CDR3 has 15 residues. The CDR3 loop is CATSETGAPYNEQFF. The CDR3 DNA sequence: TGTGCCACCAGCGAAACAGGGGCACCCTACAATGAGCAGTTCTTC.

This clonotype was seen a handful of times. V is TRBV14 and J is TRBJ1-6; D is possibly TRBD1 (5 bases). Deletions cut 3 bases from V and 9 bases from J, with 18 bases between. CDR3 length: 16 residues. Germline V gene lookup returns CDR1 SGHDN and CDR2 FVKESK. The CDR3 DNA sequence: TGTGCCAGCAGCCACGCACAGGCGCGAAGAGGTTCACCCCTCCACTTT. This translates into CASSHAQARRGSPLHF.

The table lists this clonotype with many counts. The chain carries TRBV18 and TRBJ2-1; TRBD2 matches 10 bases. Germline V gene lookup returns CDR1 KGHSH and CDR2 LQKENI. The CDR3 sequence is 17 residues long. The junction had 7 bases not matched to a gene; V was cut back by 1 base and J by 4 bases. The CDR3 region has the DNA TGTGCCAGCTCACCACGGACTAGCGGAATCGGATACAATGAGCAGTTCTTC. Amino acid sequence: CASSPRTSGIGYNEQFF. The full variable domain, with the rest looked up from reference TRBV18 and TRBJ2-1, is NAGVMQNPRHLVRRRGQEARLRCSPMKGHSHVYWYRQLPEEGLKFMVYLQKENIIDESGMPKERFSAEFPKEGPSILRIQQVVRGDSAAYFCASSPRTSGIGYNEQFFGPGTRLTVL.

This clonotype was seen a few times. This sequence joins TRBV6-5 and TRBJ1-2, with 9 bases matching TRBD1. Germline trimming cut 0 bases from V and 5 bases from J; bases unmatched to any gene: 7. CDR3 length: 16 residues. Germline loops: CDR1 MNHEY, CDR2 SVGAGI. The CDR3 sequence: CASSYSPSDRGYGYTF. As DNA, the CDR3 is TGTGCCAGCAGTTACTCACCTTCGGACAGGGGATATGGCTACACCTTC.

This clonotype was found many times. Written as DNA, the CDR3 is TGTGCCAGCAGCCAAGGGGCACGAGAGACCCAGTACTTC. Translation gives CASSQGARETQYF. This chain uses TRBV11-2 with TRBJ2-5, with a weak D call TRBD1 (5 bases). Trimming left V 5 bases short and J 4 bases short, with 11 bases between. The length of the CDR3 is 13 residues. Germline-derived CDR1 and CDR2 are SGHAT and FQNNGV.

This clonotype was found once. The chain employs TRBV10-3 and TRBJ2-7; D is undetermined. Germline assignment: CDR1 ENHRY and CDR2 SYGVKD. The CDR3 totals 13 residues. Deletions cut 4 bases from V and 2 bases from J, with 9 bases between. The CDR3 here is CAISGYGAYEQYF. DNA for the CDR3: TGTGCCATCAGTGGGTACGGTGCCTACGAGCAGTACTTC.

The V gene is TRBV6-1, the J gene TRBJ2-7, with a possible D match to TRBD2 (6 bases). This CDR3 region has 14 residues. Trimming stripped 8 bases from V and 2 bases from J, with 16 bases between. Germline V gene data show CDR1 as MNHNS and CDR2 as SASEGT. The CDR3 coding sequence is TGTGCCAGCCTAAGAGGGACTCACGCCTACGAGCAGTACTTC. Its protein is CASLRGTHAYEQYF.

This clonotype was detected only a few times. The rearrangement joins TRBV7-2 to TRBJ1-2; D unresolved. This CDR3 region has 13 residues. Germline CDR1 and CDR2: SGHTA and FQGNSA. Between the trimmed V and J ends, which lost 5 bases and 4 bases, there was a span of 11 bases. The CDR3 sequence is CASSPPGPYGYTF. Here the CDR3 DNA reads TGTGCCAGCAGCCCTCCTGGCCCCTATGGCTACACCTTC. Filled out from reference TRBV7-2 and TRBJ1-2, the complete variable domain reads GAGVSQSPSNKVTEKGKDVELRCDPISGHTALYWYRQSLGQGLEFLIYFQGNSAPDKSGLPSDRFSAERTGGSVSTLTIQRTQQEDSAVYLCASSPPGPYGYTFGSGTRLTVV.

This clonotype has at least ten counts. This chain uses TRBV20-1 with TRBJ2-7; weak D call: TRBD1 (6 bases). Trimming stripped 6 bases from V and 0 bases from J, with 12 bases between. CDR3 length: 13 residues. Germline V gives CDR1 DFQATT, CDR2 SNEGSKA (reference sequence). The CDR3 DNA reads as TGCAGTGCCCAGACAGGTAGCTCCTACGAGCAGTACTTC. This codes for CSAQTGSSYEQYF.

This clonotype was picked up a small number of times. V is TRBV14 and J is TRBJ2-2; 7 bases map to TRBD1. V trimming: 4 bases; J trimming: 5 bases; junction bases outside the gene matches: 7. Germline values: CDR1 SGHDN, CDR2 FVKESK. This CDR3 has 15 residues. The CDR3 loop is CASSPGQLRTGELFF. As DNA, the CDR3 is TGTGCCAGCAGCCCGGGACAGCTGCGGACCGGGGAGCTGTTTTTT.

The chain joins TRBV27 to TRBJ2-1; maybe TRBD2 (6 bases). The V end was cut by 1 base, the J end by 6 bases, with 19 bases between. Germline lookup yields CDR1 MNHEY and CDR2 SMNVEV (reference sequence). The length of the CDR3 is 17 residues. CDR3 region: CASSLFRGGATSNEQFF. In DNA, the CDR3 is TGTGCCAGCAGTTTATTTCGAGGAGGGGCGACCTCCAATGAGCAGTTCTTC.

Of note for this clonotype: No conserved phenylalanine or tryptophan ends this CDR3, so it is likely a read error. The V call is TRBV20-1, the J call TRBJ2-5; D might be TRBD2 (6 bases). The CDR3 runs to 14 residues. V lost 5 bases, J lost 2 bases, and 15 bases lay in between. Germline lookup yields CDR1 DFQATT and CDR2 SNEGSKA (reference sequence). The CDR3 loop is CSAPLSGAQETQYL. In DNA form, the CDR3 reads TGCAGTGCTCCTCTTAGCGGAGCACAAGAGACCCAGTACTTA.

This clonotype was observed a handful of times. The CDR3 DNA follows: TGTGCCATCAGTGAGTCGAACGGGCGGGGGGTTCGCACAGATACGCAGTATTTT. It translates to CAISESNGRGVRTDTQYF. The chain combines TRBV10-3 with TRBJ2-3, with 8 positions matching TRBD2. The CDR3 spans 18 residues. CDR1 is ENHRY, CDR2 SYGVKD, per germline. V lost 0 bases, J lost 1 base, and 9 bases stayed unmatched.

The chain combines TRBV18 with TRBJ2-1, with TRBD2 matching over 8 bases. There are 15 residues in the CDR3. V shed 5 bases, J shed 7 bases, and the junction held 10 bases outside the gene matches. Germline V gene sequence: CDR1 KGHSH, CDR2 LQKENI. In DNA, the CDR3 is TGTGCCAGCTCATCCGAAGCGGGAGTGGGGAATGAGCAGTTCTTC. Its protein product is CASSSEAGVGNEQFF.

The rearrangement uses TRBV4-1 and TRBJ2-1; D is ambiguous. V lost 2 bases, J lost 0 bases, and 8 bases lay in between. Germline V CDR1 and CDR2: MGHRA, YSYEKL. The CDR3 sequence is 15 residues long. The CDR3: CASSQFRSSYNEQFF. CDR3 in DNA: TGCGCCAGCAGCCAATTTAGGAGCTCCTACAATGAGCAGTTCTTC.

This clonotype was counted at least ten times. The chain links TRBV12-3 or TRBV12-4 to TRBJ2-1; D may be TRBD2 (5 bases). The CDR3 has 13 residues. Trimming removed 6 bases from V and 6 bases from J, with 12 bases in between. CDR3 loop: CASSHGGLNEQFF. In DNA, the CDR3 is TGTGCCAGCAGCCACGGAGGCCTCAATGAGCAGTTCTTC.

CDR3 nucleotides: TGTGCCAGCAGAGACGGACTGAGGCTAGCGGGGACCAAGTGGGAGCAGTATTTT. Protein product: CASRDGLRLAGTKWEQYF. J is TRBJ2-3 and V is TRBV11-2; 9 bases fit TRBD2. The germline CDR1 and CDR2 sequences are SGHAT and FQNNGV. V lost 6 bases, J lost 11 bases, and 24 bases stayed unmatched. The CDR3 loop spans 18 amino acids.